The next 21 T cell receptor beta chains were all read from a single sample in a study of blood T cells in healthy people across ages. The authors ran a second PCR of about 7 to 11 cycles using a sample-barcoded 5' primer and a J-beta primer mix. TCRdb independently ran MiXCR on the 5' RACE reads; one entry per CDR3 protein. The sample gives about 900,000 distinct CDR3 sequences, around 48% of which show up once; under 15% is in the top ten. Specimen: blood. These receptors originate from a young man in good health.

V is TRBV10-3 and J is TRBJ1-6; 8 bases align to TRBD1. This CDR3 has 13 residues. CDR1 is ENHRY, CDR2 SYGVKD, per germline. With V trimmed by 8 bases and J by 10 bases, 7 bases remained unmatched. The CDR3 here is CAIGKTGVSPLHF. The CDR3 DNA sequence: TGTGCCATCGGGAAGACAGGGGTATCACCCCTCCACTTT.

This clonotype appeared a few times. This rearrangement joins TRBV29-1 to TRBJ1-4, with D unclear. The germline V and J ends were trimmed by 7 bases and 8 bases, with 14 bases remaining between them. The germline V gene has CDR1 SQVTM and CDR2 ANQGSEA. The CDR3 runs 12 residues. CDR3 residues: CSAVGTGEKLFF. As DNA, the CDR3 is TGCAGCGCCGTCGGAACGGGAGAAAAACTGTTTTTT.

This chain links TRBV6-6 with TRBJ2-7; 8 nucleotides agree with TRBD1. Losses at the gene ends were 5 bases for V and 2 bases for J; bases not matched to a gene: 8. The germline CDR1 and CDR2 sequences are MNHNY and SVGAGI (reference sequence). The CDR3 length is 15 residues. In nucleotides, the CDR3 is TGTGCCAGCAGTAGTAGGGACAGGTCTACCTACGAGCAGTACTTC. Protein: CASSSRDRSTYEQYF.

The chain links TRBV7-2 to TRBJ1-2; a possible D gene is TRBD1 (6 bases). Trimming left V 1 base short and J 5 bases short, with 17 bases between. The CDR3 is 16 amino acids. The germline gives CDR1 SGHTA, CDR2 FQGNSA. Here the CDR3 reads CASSLEGGTLLYGYTF. The CDR3 DNA is TGTGCCAGCAGCTTAGAGGGGGGGACACTTCTATATGGCTACACCTTC.

The chain uses TRBV9 and TRBJ1-4; a possible D gene is TRBD1 (6 bases). V was trimmed by 2 bases and J by 3 bases, leaving 11 bases between them. Germline CDR1 reads SGDLS; CDR2 reads YYNGEE. The CDR3 covers 15 residues. In DNA form, the CDR3 reads TGTGCCAGCAGCGTCTGGGACACCTCTAATGAAAAACTGTTTTTT. It translates to CASSVWDTSNEKLFF.

The chain joins TRBV7-9 to TRBJ1-1; the D gene is possibly TRBD1 (5 bases). CDR3 length: 15 amino acids. Trimming left V 1 base short and J 4 bases short, with 13 bases between. Germline values: CDR1 SEHNR, CDR2 FQNEAQ (reference sequence). The chain's CDR3 is CASSLDGTARTEAFF. In nucleotides, the CDR3 is TGTGCCAGCAGCTTAGACGGGACGGCGCGCACTGAAGCTTTCTTT.

This clonotype was observed a handful of times. A junction boundary mismatches the germline segment, possibly from a read error. The V gene is TRBV10-3, the J gene TRBJ1-2, with D maybe TRBD1 (6 bases). From germline, CDR1 is ENHRY and CDR2 SYGVKD. CDR3 size: 13 residues. CDR3 in amino acids: CAISESGQYGCTF. As DNA, the CDR3 is TGTGCCATCAGTGAGTCAGGACAGTATGGCTGCACCTTC.

As regards this clonotype: Relative to the germline gene, one junction end is altered; a read error may explain this. V gene TRBV7-2 combines with J gene TRBJ1-2; 9 bases align to TRBD1. This CDR3 has 15 residues. Germline values: CDR1 SGHTA, CDR2 FQGNSA. This CDR3 reads CASSTGQGRYYGCTF. The CDR3 DNA is TGTGCCAGCAGCACAGGACAGGGGAGGTACTATGGCTGCACCTTC.

The gene calls are TRBV10-3 and TRBJ2-4; TRBD1 aligns across 9 bases. TRBJ2-5 matches the DNA end more closely, so the J call is doubtful. The CDR3 has 13 amino acids. Germline CDR1 reads ENHRY; CDR2 reads SYGVKD. The CDR3 region has the DNA TGTGCCATCAGCGGGACAGGGCAAGAGACCCAGTACTTC. This gives the protein CAISGTGQETQYF.

The gene calls are TRBV2 and TRBJ2-4, with D possibly matching TRBD1 (5 bases). TRBJ2-7 explains the end of the DNA better; the J call may be wrong. This CDR3 region has 13 residues. Per the germline V gene, CDR1 is SNHLY and CDR2 is FYNNEI. The chain's CDR3 is CASSVSGPIEQYF. CDR3 coding DNA: TGTGCCAGCAGTGTATCAGGGCCCATCGAGCAGTACTTC.

This clonotype was recorded many times. This chain links TRBV4-1 with TRBJ2-4, with D unclear. CDR1 and CDR2 (germline): MGHRA, YSYEKL. The length of the CDR3 is 12 residues. V was shortened by 5 bases and J by 6 bases, with 8 bases between the two germline ends. DNA for the CDR3: TGCGCCAGCAGCGCCGAAGGAAACATTCAGTACTTC. It is translated as CASSAEGNIQYF.

At least ten counts were recorded for this clonotype. This rearrangement joins TRBV3-1 to TRBJ1-1, with 9 bases identical to TRBD1. Germline values: CDR1 LGHDT, CDR2 YNNKEL (reference sequence). The CDR3 is 14 amino acids. The V segment lost 4 bases and the J segment 5 bases; nucleotides outside the gene matches: 5. The CDR3 region is CASSPGTGRTEAFF. The CDR3 DNA is TGTGCCAGCAGCCCGGGGACAGGGAGAACTGAAGCTTTCTTT.

The V call is TRBV21-1, the J call TRBJ2-7; TRBD1 is taken as the D call from the table, unchecked against the DNA. TRBV21-1 is flagged as a pseudogene. The length of the CDR3 is 14 residues. The CDR3 bases are TGTGCCAGCAGCAAAGGGGCAGGGATCTACGAGCAGTACTTC. Protein product: CASSKGAGIYEQYF.

The CDR3 here is CSVRGGLYNEQYF. The CDR3 DNA reads as TGCAGCGTGCGGGGGGGCCTTTACAATGAGCAGTACTTC. The chain is built from TRBV29-1 and TRBJ2-5, with 9 bases lining up with TRBD2. Trimming removed 6 bases from V and 11 bases from J; junction bases left unmatched: 13. Per germline, CDR1 SQVTM and CDR2 ANQGSEA. The CDR3 is made up of 13 amino acids.

The CDR3 nucleotides read TGCGCCAGCAGCTTACAGGGCCGTGCGGACGAGCAGTACTTC. It yields the protein CASSLQGRADEQYF. The chain has TRBV5-1 and TRBJ2-7; a possible D gene is TRBD1 (6 bases). The CDR3 is made up of 14 amino acids. Germline lookup yields CDR1 SGHRS and CDR2 YFSETQ. The V end was cut by 2 bases, the J end by 5 bases, with 14 bases between.

This clonotype has more than one count but fewer than ten. The genes are TRBV7-2 and TRBJ2-2; D uncertain. The V end was cut by 2 bases, the J end by 1 base, with 8 bases between. The germline V gene encodes CDR1 SGHTA and CDR2 FQGNSA. This CDR3 has 15 amino acids. The CDR3 loop is CASSLSPENTGELFF. CDR3 bases: TGTGCCAGCAGCTTAAGTCCCGAGAACACCGGGGAGCTGTTTTTT.

This clonotype was counted at least ten times. This sequence joins TRBV9 and TRBJ2-3, with 9 bases that match TRBD2. The length of the CDR3 is 13 residues. Germline values: CDR1 SGDLS, CDR2 YYNGEE. CDR3 in DNA: TGTGCTTCAAGCGGGGGGCCTACAGATACGCAGTATTTT. It translates to CASSGGPTDTQYF.

This clonotype showed up just a few times. The CDR3 bases are TGTGCCAGCAGCCGAGAGACACAGGGTGGCTATGGCTACACCTTC. Encoded protein: CASSRETQGGYGYTF. The chain employs TRBV9 and TRBJ1-2, with a weak D call TRBD1 (6 bases). The CDR3 extends over 15 amino acids. The V end was cut by 4 bases, the J end by 4 bases, with 17 bases between. CDR1 SGDLS and CDR2 YYNGEE come from the germline V gene.

The CDR3 loop reads CAWEPAARSKNIQYF. CDR3 coding DNA: TGTGCCTGGGAACCTGCCGCGAGGTCCAAAAACATTCAGTACTTC. The rearrangement joins TRBV30 to TRBJ2-4; D uncertain. CDR3 length: 15 residues. Trimming removed 5 bases from V and 2 bases from J, with 16 bases in between. Germline CDR1 and CDR2: GTSNPN and SVGIG (reference sequence). Combining the CDR3 with reference TRBV30 and TRBJ2-4 gives the whole variable domain SQTIHQWPATLVQPVGSPLSLECTVEGTSNPNLYWYRQAAGRGLQLLFYSVGIGQISSEVPQNLSASRPQDRQFILSSKKLLLSDSGFYLCAWEPAARSKNIQYFGAGTRLSVL.

The chain employs TRBV12-3 or TRBV12-4 and TRBJ2-4, with TRBD1 identical over 8 bases. J gave up 3 bases and V 6 bases, and 7 bases lay outside the gene matches. This CDR3 spans 15 amino acids. CDR3 protein: CASRNAQGDKNIQYF. The CDR3 DNA sequence: TGTGCCAGCAGAAACGCACAGGGGGACAAAAACATTCAGTACTTC.

This chain connects TRBV10-3 to TRBJ2-5; 10 positions agree with TRBD1. The V gene's germline CDR1 is ENHRY and CDR2 SYGVKD. There are 15 residues in the CDR3. V lost 10 bases, J lost 4 bases, and 12 bases stayed unmatched. The CDR3 here is CATSRERDRGETQYF. CDR3 DNA: TGTGCCACCAGCAGGGAAAGGGACAGGGGAGAGACCCAGTACTTC.